This TCR beta chain was recorded in a study of cytomegalovirus exposure and HLA in healthy donors. General study results and limits: In a later analysis, several top co-occurrence clusters appeared linked to parvovirus B19, influenza, CMV and Epstein-Barr virus. For most TCR beta V segments, an earlier analysis put the productive rate at about 87% or about 30% of the time. HLA allele associations emerged for fewer than 20,000 TCR beta sequences in a later analysis, at 0.05 false discovery rate.

This clone was detected only once. The antigen is not known. In the PCR, 60 Vbeta and 13 Jbeta primers were used. The assay was immunoSEQ multiplex PCR, and TCRdb's table has in-frame clones only and misses some. Of more than 95,000 clones listed, 10% to 15% are singletons. Germline-derived CDR1 and CDR2 are LNHDA and SQIVND (reference sequence). The CDR3 is 16 amino acids. V lost 2 bases to trimming and J lost 5 bases, with 16 bases between them. The chain is built from TRBV19 and TRBJ2-1; D is perhaps TRBD2 (7 bases). The TCR originated in a man aged 35 to 55 in good health and CMV-seropositive. The sequencing input was PBMCs. The CDR3: CASSIWGGGADNEQFF. Here the CDR3 DNA reads TGTGCCAGTAGTATATGGGGAGGGGGGGCAGACAATGAGCAGTTCTTC.